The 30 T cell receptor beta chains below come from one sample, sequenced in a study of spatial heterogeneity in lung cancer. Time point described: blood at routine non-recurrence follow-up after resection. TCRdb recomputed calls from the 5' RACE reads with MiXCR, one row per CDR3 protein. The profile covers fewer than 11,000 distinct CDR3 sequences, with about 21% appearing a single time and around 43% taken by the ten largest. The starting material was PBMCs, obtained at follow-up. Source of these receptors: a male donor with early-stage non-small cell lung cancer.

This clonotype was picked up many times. CDR3 bases: TGTGCCAGTAGTATAGATCGGAGCATCTATAGCAATCAGCCCCAGCATTTT. Protein: CASSIDRSIYSNQPQHF. V gene TRBV19 combines with J gene TRBJ1-5; no clear D gene. This CDR3 region has 17 residues. CDR1 and CDR2 from the germline V gene are LNHDA and SQIVND (reference sequence). The V and J ends lost 0 bases and 0 bases respectively, with 12 bases between them.

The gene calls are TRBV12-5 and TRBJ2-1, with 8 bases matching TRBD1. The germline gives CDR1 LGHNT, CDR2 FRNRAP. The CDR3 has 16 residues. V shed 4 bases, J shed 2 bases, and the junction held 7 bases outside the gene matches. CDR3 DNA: TGTGCTAGTGGTTCCCTGACAGGGGACACCTACAATGAGCAGTTCTTC. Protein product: CASGSLTGDTYNEQFF. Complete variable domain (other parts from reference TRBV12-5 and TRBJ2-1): DARVTQTPRHKVTEMGQEVTMRCQPILGHNTVFWYRQTMMQGLELLAYFRNRAPLDDSGMPKDRFSAEMPDATLATLKIQPSEPRDSAVYFCASGSLTGDTYNEQFFGPGTRLTVL.

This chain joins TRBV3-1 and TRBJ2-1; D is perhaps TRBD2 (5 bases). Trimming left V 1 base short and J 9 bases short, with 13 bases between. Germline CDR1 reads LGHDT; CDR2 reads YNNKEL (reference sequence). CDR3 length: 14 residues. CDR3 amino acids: CASSQGTSLGEQFF. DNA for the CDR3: TGTGCCAGCAGCCAAGGAACTAGTTTGGGTGAGCAGTTCTTC.

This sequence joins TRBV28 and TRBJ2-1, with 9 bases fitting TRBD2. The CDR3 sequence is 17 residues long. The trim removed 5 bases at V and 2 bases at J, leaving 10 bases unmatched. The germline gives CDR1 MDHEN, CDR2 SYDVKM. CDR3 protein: CASSPQGSGRAYNEQFF. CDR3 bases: TGTGCCAGCAGTCCCCAGGGTAGCGGGAGAGCCTACAATGAGCAGTTCTTC. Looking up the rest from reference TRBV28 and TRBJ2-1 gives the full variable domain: DVKVTQSSRYLVKRTGEKVFLECVQDMDHENMFWYRQDPGLGLRLIYFSYDVKMKEKGDIPEGYSVSREKKERFSLILESASTNQTSMYLCASSPQGSGRAYNEQFFGPGTRLTVL.

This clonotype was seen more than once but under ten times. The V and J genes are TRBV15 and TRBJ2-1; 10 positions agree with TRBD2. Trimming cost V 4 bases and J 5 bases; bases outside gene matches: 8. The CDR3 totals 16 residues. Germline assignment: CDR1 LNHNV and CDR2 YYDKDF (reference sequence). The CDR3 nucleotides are TGTGCCACCAGCAAGGCGGCTAGCGGGAGTCACAATGAGCAGTTCTTC. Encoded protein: CATSKAASGSHNEQFF.

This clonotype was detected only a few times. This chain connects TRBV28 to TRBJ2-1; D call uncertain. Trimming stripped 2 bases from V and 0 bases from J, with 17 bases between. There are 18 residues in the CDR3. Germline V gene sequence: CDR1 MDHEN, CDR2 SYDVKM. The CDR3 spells CASSLPPRVVSSYNEQFF. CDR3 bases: TGTGCCAGCAGTTTACCTCCTCGGGTAGTAAGCTCCTACAATGAGCAGTTCTTC.

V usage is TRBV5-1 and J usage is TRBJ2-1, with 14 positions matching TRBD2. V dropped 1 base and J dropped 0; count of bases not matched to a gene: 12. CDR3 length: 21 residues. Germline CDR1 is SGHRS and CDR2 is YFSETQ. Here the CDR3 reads CASSLTRWTSGRSLSYNEQFF. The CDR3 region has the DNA TGCGCCAGCAGCTTGACCCGATGGACTAGCGGGAGGTCCCTCTCCTACAATGAGCAGTTCTTC.

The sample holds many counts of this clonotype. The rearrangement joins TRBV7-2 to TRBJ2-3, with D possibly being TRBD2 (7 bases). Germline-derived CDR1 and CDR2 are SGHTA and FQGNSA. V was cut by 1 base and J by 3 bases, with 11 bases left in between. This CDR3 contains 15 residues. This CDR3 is CASSLGGGRTDTQYF. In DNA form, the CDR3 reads TGTGCCAGCAGCTTAGGGGGGGGGCGGACAGATACGCAGTATTTT. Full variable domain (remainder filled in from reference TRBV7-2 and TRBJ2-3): GAGVSQSPSNKVTEKGKDVELRCDPISGHTALYWYRQSLGQGLEFLIYFQGNSAPDKSGLPSDRFSAERTGGSVSTLTIQRTQQEDSAVYLCASSLGGGRTDTQYFGPGTRLTVL.

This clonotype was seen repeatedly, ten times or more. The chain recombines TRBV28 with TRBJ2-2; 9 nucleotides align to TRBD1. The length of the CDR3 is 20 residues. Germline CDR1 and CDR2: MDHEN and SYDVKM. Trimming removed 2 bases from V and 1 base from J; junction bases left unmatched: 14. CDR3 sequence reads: CASSLDRGRFTPQNTGELFF. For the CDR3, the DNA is TGTGCCAGCAGTTTAGACAGGGGGAGATTTACGCCCCAGAACACCGGGGAGCTGTTTTTT.

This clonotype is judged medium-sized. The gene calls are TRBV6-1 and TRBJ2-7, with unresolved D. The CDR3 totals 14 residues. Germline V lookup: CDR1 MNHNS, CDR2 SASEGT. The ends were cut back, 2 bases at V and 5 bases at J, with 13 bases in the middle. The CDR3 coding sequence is TGTGCCAGCAGTGAAAAGGGCCTTTCAGACGAGCAGTACTTC. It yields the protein CASSEKGLSDEQYF.

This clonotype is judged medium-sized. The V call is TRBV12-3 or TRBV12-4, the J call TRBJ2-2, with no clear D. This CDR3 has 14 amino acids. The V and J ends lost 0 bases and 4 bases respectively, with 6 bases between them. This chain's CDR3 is CASSLAGPTGELFF. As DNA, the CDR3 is TGTGCCAGCAGTTTAGCGGGCCCCACCGGGGAGCTGTTTTTT.

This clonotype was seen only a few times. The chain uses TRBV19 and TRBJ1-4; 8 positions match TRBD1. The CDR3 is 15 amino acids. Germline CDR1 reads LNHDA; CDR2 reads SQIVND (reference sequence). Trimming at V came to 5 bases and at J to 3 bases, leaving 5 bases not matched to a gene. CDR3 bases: TGTGCCAGTAGTCGACAGGGGTGGCCTAATGAAAAACTGTTTTTT. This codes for CASSRQGWPNEKLFF.

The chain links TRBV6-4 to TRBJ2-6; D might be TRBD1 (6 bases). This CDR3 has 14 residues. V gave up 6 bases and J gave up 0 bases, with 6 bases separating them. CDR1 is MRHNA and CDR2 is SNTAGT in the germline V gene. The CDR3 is CASRDSSGANVLTF. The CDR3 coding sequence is TGTGCCAGCAGGGACAGCTCTGGGGCCAACGTCCTGACTTTC.

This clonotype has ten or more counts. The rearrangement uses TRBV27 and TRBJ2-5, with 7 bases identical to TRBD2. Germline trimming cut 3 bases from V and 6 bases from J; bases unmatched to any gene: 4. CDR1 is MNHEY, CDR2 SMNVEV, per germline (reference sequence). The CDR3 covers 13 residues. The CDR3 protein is CASSFGRGKTQYF. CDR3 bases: TGTGCCAGCAGTTTTGGGAGGGGAAAGACCCAGTACTTC.

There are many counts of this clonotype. Written as DNA, the CDR3 is TGTGCCAGCAGTCCTCAGAGAGCGGGGCACACAGATACGCAGTATTTT. It is translated as CASSPQRAGHTDTQYF. The chain uses TRBV28 and TRBJ2-3; 7 bases line up with TRBD2. CDR1 MDHEN and CDR2 SYDVKM come from the germline V gene. This CDR3 has 16 residues. V lost 5 bases, J lost 2 bases, and 10 bases stayed unmatched. Full variable domain (rest looked up from reference TRBV28 and TRBJ2-3): DVKVTQSSRYLVKRTGEKVFLECVQDMDHENMFWYRQDPGLGLRLIYFSYDVKMKEKGDIPEGYSVSREKKERFSLILESASTNQTSMYLCASSPQRAGHTDTQYFGPGTRLTVL.

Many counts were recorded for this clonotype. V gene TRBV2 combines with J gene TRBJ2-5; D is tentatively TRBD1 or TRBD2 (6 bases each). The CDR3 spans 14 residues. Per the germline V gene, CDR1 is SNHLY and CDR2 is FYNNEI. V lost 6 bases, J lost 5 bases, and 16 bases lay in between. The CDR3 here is CASSGSRGRETQYF. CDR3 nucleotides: TGTGCCAGCAGCGGGAGCCGGGGGCGGGAGACCCAGTACTTC.

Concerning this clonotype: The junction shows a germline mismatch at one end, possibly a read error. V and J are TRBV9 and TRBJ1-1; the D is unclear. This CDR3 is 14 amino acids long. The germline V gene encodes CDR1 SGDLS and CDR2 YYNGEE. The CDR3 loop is CASSVGGRNSEAFF. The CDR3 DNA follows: TGTGCCAGCAGCGTAGGAGGGAGGAACTCTGAAGCTTTCTTT.

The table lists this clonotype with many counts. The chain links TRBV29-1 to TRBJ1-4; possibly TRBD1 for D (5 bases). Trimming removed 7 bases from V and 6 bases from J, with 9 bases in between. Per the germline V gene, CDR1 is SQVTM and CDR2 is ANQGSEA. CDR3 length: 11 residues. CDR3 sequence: CSGGLDEKLFF. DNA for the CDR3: TGCAGCGGGGGGTTGGATGAAAAACTGTTTTTT. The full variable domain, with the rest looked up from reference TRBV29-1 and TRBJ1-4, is SAVISQKPSRDICQRGTSLTIQCQVDSQVTMMFWYRQQPGQSLTLIATANQGSEATYESGFVIDKFPISRPNLTFSTLTVSNMSPEDSSIYLCSGGLDEKLFFGSGTQLSVL.

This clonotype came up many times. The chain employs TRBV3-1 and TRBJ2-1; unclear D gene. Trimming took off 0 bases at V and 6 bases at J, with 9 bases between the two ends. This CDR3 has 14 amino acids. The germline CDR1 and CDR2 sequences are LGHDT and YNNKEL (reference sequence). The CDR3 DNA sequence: TGTGCCAGCAGCCAAGATCGCCACACCAATGAGCAGTTCTTC. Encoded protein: CASSQDRHTNEQFF.

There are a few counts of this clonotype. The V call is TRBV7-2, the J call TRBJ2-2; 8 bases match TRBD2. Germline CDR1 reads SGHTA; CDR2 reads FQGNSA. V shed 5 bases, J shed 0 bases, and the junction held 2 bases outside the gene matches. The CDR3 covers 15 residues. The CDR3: CASSPGGANTGELFF. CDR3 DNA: TGTGCCAGCAGCCCGGGGGGGGCGAACACCGGGGAGCTGTTTTTT.

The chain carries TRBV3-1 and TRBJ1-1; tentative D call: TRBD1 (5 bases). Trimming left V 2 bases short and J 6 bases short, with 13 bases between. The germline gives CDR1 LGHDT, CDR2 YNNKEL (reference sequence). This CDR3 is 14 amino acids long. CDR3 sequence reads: CASSQQGIGAEAFF. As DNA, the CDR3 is TGTGCCAGCAGCCAACAGGGTATTGGGGCTGAAGCTTTCTTT.

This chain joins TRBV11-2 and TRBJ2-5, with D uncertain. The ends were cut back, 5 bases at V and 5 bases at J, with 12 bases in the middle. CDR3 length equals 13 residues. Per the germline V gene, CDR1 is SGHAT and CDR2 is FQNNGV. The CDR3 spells CASSRQVMETQYF. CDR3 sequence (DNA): TGTGCCAGCAGCCGCCAAGTTATGGAGACCCAGTACTTC.

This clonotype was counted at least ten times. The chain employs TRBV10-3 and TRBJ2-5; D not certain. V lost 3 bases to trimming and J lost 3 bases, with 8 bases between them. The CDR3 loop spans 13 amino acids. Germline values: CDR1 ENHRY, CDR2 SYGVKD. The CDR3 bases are TGTGCCATCAGTGAATTCCAGGAAGAGACCCAGTACTTC. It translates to CAISEFQEETQYF.

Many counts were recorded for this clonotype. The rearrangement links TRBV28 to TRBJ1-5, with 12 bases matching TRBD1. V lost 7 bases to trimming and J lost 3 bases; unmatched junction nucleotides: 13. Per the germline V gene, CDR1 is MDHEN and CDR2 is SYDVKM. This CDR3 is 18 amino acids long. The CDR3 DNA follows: TGTGCCAGCAACCCGATGGGGGGGACAGGGGGCAACAATCAGCCCCAGCATTTT. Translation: CASNPMGGTGGNNQPQHF.

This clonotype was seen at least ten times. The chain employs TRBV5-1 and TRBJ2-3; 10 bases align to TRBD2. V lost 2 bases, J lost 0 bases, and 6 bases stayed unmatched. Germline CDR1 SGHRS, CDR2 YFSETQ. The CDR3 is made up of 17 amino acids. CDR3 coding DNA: TGCGCCAGCAGCTTAAGGACTAGCGGAGGGAGCACAGATACGCAGTATTTT. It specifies CASSLRTSGGSTDTQYF.

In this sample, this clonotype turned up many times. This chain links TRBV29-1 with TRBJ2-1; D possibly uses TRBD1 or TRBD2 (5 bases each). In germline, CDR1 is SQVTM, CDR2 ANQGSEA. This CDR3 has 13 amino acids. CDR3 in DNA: TGCAGTAGCGAGGGGAGCTCCTACAATGAGCAGTTCTTC. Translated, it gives CSSEGSSYNEQFF.

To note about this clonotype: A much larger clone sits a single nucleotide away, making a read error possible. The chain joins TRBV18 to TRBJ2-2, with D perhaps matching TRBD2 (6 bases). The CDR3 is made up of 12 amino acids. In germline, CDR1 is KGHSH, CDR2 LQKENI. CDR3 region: CASSPNTGGLFF. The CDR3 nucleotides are TGTGCCAGCTCACCGAACACCGGGGGGCTGTTTTTT.

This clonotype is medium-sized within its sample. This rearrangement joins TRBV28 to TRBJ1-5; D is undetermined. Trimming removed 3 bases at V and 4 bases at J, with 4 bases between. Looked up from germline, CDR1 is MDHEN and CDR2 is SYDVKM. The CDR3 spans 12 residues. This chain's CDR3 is CASSLDNQPQHF. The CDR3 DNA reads TGTGCCAGCAGTTTGGATAATCAGCCCCAGCATTTT.

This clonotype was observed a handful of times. The CDR3 protein is CASSLSYQETQYF. The DNA for the CDR3 is TGCGCCAGCAGCTTGTCCTACCAAGAGACCCAGTACTTC. This chain uses TRBV5-1 with TRBJ2-5; D remains ambiguous. In germline, CDR1 is SGHRS, CDR2 YFSETQ. This CDR3 region has 13 residues. V was trimmed by 1 base and J by 0 bases, leaving 4 bases between them.

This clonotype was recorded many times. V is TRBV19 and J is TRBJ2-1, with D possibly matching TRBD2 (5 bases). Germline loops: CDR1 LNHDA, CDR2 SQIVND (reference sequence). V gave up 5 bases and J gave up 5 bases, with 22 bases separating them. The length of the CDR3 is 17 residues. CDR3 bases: TGTGCCAGTAGTCCCCGTTCTTTCGGGATAACTGACAATGAGCAGTTCTTC. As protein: CASSPRSFGITDNEQFF. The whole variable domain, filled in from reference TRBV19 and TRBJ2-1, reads DGGITQSPKYLFRKEGQNVTLSCEQNLNHDAMYWYRQDPGQGLRLIYYSQIVNDFQKGDIAEGYSVSREKKESFPLTVTSAQKNPTAFYLCASSPRSFGITDNEQFFGPGTRLTVL.